The 10 T cell receptor beta chains below come from one sample, sequenced in a study of cytomegalovirus exposure and HLA in healthy donors (dated by TCRdb to about 2017). The protocol used for the library was the immunoSEQ multiplex PCR assay. The multiplex PCR relied on a mix of 60 forward primers for TCR Vbeta segments and 13 reverse primers for TCR Jbeta segments. TCRdb took over this immuneACCESS table, retaining in-frame rearrangements with V and J assigned. Such tables are incomplete; in checked studies, under half of the missing clones stem from an unresolved V gene, and the remainder is unexplained. Across this sample there are 100,000 to 150,000 clones, with 74% seen only once. Under 5% of the sample is held by the ten biggest clonotypes. The specimen was PBMCs. Source of these receptors: a man aged 35 to 55 in good health and CMV-seropositive.

A single count supports this clone. This chain uses TRBV2 with TRBJ2-1, with 10 bases lining up with TRBD2. This CDR3 is 16 amino acids long. V was clipped by 7 bases and J by 8 bases; unmatched bases: 14. The V gene's germline CDR1 is SNHLY and CDR2 FYNNEI. The CDR3 nucleotides are TGTGCCAGCACCAGATCACACATTAGCGGGGGGCATGAGCAGTTCTTC. Protein product: CASTRSHISGGHEQFF.

The rearrangement joins TRBV6-6 to TRBJ2-7; the D gene is possibly TRBD1 (6 bases). CDR3 size: 13 residues. Germline V lookup: CDR1 MNHNY, CDR2 SVGAGI (reference sequence). With 5 bases removed from V and 0 bases from J, the gap between germline ends came to 8 bases. The CDR3 region is CASSRQVSYEQYF. The CDR3 DNA sequence: TGTGCCAGCAGTCGACAGGTCTCCTACGAGCAGTACTTC.

V usage is TRBV28 and J usage is TRBJ1-3; a weak D match, TRBD1 (6 bases). V was cut by 6 bases and J by 0 bases, with 18 bases left in between. CDR1 is MDHEN and CDR2 is SYDVKM in the germline V gene. CDR3 length equals 17 residues. CDR3 sequence (DNA): TGTGCCAGCAGCCAGGTCGGGACAACGGACTCTGGAAACACCATATATTTT. Its translation is CASSQVGTTDSGNTIYF.

The chain recombines TRBV20-1 with TRBJ1-2; D perhaps matches TRBD1 (5 bases). Between the trimmed V and J ends, which lost 6 bases and 10 bases, there was a span of 15 bases. Germline V lookup: CDR1 DFQATT, CDR2 SNEGSKA (reference sequence). This CDR3 contains 11 residues. CDR3 protein: CSARALLDYTF. DNA for the CDR3: TGCAGTGCCAGGGCCTTGTTAGACTACACCTTC.

The chain is built from TRBV5-1 and TRBJ1-6; 10 bases map to TRBD1. Per germline, CDR1 SGHRS and CDR2 YFSETQ. Germline trimming cut 4 bases from V and 7 bases from J; bases unmatched to any gene: 5. The CDR3 is made up of 15 amino acids. CDR3 DNA: TGCGCCAGCAGCCGGGACAGGGGCGCCAATTCACCCCTCCACTTT. As protein: CASSRDRGANSPLHF. The full variable domain, in which reference TRBV5-1 and TRBJ1-6 provide the parts outside the CDR3, is KAGVTQTPRYLIKTRGQQVTLSCSPISGHRSVSWYQQTPGQGLQFLFEYFSETQRNKGNFPGRFSGRQFSNSRSEMNVSTLELGDSALYLCASSRDRGANSPLHFGNGTRLTVT.

The chain has TRBV19 and TRBJ1-3, with D uncertain. CDR1 LNHDA and CDR2 SQIVND come from the germline V gene (reference sequence). V shed 9 bases and J shed 8 bases, with 17 bases lying between them. The CDR3 consists of 13 residues. The CDR3 DNA reads TGTGCCAGCAAGGCAGGTCCAATGGACACCATATATTTT. It translates to CASKAGPMDTIYF.

Only a few counts were recorded for this clone. The V gene is TRBV5-1, the J gene TRBJ2-1; 7 positions agree with TRBD2. J was trimmed by 8 bases and V by 4 bases; bases with no gene match: 15. The CDR3 spans 16 residues. The germline V gene has CDR1 SGHRS and CDR2 YFSETQ. For the CDR3, the DNA is TGCGCCAGCAGCAAGGGAGGGAGGGGCCTCGGGTATGAGCAGTTCTTC. Amino acid sequence: CASSKGGRGLGYEQFF.

This chain uses TRBV6-5 with TRBJ2-7, with D maybe TRBD1 (6 bases). Per the germline V gene, CDR1 is MNHEY and CDR2 is SVGAGI. The CDR3 loop spans 14 amino acids. Trimming shortened V by 6 bases and J by 2 bases, and 14 bases separated the two germline ends. The CDR3: CASRPRKGAYEQYF. The DNA for the CDR3 is TGTGCCAGCAGACCCCGGAAGGGGGCCTACGAGCAGTACTTC.

The V and J genes are TRBV11-2 and TRBJ1-2, with TRBD1 identical over 9 bases. Trimming cost V 3 bases and J 2 bases; bases outside gene matches: 7. The CDR3 covers 16 residues. CDR1 is SGHAT, CDR2 FQNNGV, per germline. The CDR3 nucleotides are TGTGCCAGCAGCTTCCTACGGACAGGGGCGAACTATGGCTACACCTTC. This sequence encodes CASSFLRTGANYGYTF.

The genes are TRBV28 and TRBJ1-5; TRBD1 matches 7 bases. CDR1 is MDHEN and CDR2 is SYDVKM in the germline V gene. The CDR3 has 13 residues. J gave up 4 bases and V 6 bases, and 3 bases lay outside the gene matches. CDR3 bases: TGTGCCAGCAGAAGACAGGGAAATCAGCCCCAGCATTTT. Amino acids: CASRRQGNQPQHF.